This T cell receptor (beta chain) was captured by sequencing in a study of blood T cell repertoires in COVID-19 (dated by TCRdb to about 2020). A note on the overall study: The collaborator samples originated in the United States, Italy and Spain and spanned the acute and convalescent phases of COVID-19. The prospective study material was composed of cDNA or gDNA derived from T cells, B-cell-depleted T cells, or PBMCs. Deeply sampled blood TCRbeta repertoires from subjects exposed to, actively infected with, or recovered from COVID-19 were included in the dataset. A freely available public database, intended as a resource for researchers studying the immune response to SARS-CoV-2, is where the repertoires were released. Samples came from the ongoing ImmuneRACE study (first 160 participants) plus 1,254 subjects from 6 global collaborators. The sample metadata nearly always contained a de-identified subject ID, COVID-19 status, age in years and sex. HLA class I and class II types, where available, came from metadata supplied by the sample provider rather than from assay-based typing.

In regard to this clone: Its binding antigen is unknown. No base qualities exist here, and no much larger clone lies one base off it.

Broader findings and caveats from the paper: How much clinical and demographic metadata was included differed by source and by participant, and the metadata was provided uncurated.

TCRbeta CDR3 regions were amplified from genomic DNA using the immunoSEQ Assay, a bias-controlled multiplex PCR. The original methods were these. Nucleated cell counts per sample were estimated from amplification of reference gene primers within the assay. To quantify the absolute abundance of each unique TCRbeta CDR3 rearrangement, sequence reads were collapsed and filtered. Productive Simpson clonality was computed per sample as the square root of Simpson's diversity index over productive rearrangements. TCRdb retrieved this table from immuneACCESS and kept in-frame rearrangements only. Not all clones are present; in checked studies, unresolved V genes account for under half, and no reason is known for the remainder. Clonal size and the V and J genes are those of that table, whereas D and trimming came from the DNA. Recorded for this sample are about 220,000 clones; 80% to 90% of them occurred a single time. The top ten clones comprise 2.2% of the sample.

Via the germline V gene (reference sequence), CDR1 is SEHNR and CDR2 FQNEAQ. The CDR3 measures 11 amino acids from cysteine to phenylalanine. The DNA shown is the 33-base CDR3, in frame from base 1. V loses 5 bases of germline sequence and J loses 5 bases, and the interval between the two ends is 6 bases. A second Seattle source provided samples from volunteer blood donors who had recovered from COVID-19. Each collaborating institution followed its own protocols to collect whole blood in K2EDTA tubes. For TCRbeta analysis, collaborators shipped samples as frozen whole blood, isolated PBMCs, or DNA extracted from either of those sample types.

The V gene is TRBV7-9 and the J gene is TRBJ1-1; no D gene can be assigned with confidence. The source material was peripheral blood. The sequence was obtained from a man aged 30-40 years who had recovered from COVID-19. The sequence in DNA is TGTGCCAGCAGCGTACATACTGAAGCTTTCTTT. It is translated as CASSVHTEAFF.